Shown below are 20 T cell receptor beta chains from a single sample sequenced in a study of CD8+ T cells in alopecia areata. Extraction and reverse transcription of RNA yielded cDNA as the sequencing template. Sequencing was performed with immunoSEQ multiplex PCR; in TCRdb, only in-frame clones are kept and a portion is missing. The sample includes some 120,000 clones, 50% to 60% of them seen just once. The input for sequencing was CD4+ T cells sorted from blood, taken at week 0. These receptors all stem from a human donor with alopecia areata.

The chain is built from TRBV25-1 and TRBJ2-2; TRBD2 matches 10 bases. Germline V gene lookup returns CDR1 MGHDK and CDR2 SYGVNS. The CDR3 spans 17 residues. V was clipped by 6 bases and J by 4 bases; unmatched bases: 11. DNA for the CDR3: TGTGCCAGCAGCCTCGACTGGACTAGCGGAAGCACCGGGGAGCTGTTTTTT. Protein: CASSLDWTSGSTGELFF.

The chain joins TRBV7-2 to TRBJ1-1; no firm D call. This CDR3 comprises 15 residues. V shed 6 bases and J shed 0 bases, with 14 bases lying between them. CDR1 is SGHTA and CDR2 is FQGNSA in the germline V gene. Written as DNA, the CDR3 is TGTGCCAGCAGTCCAGCGGCGGCCATGAACACTGAAGCTTTCTTT. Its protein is CASSPAAAMNTEAFF. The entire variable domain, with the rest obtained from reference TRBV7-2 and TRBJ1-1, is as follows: GAGVSQSPSNKVTEKGKDVELRCDPISGHTALYWYRQSLGQGLEFLIYFQGNSAPDKSGLPSDRFSAERTGGSVSTLTIQRTQQEDSAVYLCASSPAAAMNTEAFFGQGTRLTVV.

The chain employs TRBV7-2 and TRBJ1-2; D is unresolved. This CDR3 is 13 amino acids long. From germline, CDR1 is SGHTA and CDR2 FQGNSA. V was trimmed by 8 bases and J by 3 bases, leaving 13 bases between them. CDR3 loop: CASGDLEDYGYTF. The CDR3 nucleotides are TGTGCCAGCGGGGATCTCGAGGACTATGGCTACACCTTC.

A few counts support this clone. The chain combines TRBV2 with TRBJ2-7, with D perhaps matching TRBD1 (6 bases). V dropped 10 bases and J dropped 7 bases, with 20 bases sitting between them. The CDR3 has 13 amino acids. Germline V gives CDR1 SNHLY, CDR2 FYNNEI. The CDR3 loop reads CATSSSRGGEQYF. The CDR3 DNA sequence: TGTGCCACCTCCTCCTCCAGGGGCGGGGAGCAGTACTTC.

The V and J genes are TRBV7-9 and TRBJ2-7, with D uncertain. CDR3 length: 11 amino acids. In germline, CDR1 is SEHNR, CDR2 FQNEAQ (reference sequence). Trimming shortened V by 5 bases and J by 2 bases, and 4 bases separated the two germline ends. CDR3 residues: CASSPTYEQYF. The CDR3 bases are TGTGCCAGCAGCCCTACCTACGAGCAGTACTTC.

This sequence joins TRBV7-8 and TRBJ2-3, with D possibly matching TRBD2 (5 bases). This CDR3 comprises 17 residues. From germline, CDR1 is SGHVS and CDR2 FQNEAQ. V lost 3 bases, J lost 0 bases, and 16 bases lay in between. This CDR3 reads CASSFSPADASTDTQYF. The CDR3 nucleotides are TGTGCCAGCAGCTTCAGCCCAGCGGATGCTAGCACAGATACGCAGTATTTT.

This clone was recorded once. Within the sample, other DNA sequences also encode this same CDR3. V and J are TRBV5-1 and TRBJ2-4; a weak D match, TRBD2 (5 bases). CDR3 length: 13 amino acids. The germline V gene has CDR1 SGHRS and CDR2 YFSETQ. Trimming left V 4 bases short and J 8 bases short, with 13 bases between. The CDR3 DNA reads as TGCGCCAGCAGCCTGGAGTACGGGGACATTCAGTACTTC. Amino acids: CASSLEYGDIQYF. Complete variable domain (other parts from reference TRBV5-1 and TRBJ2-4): KAGVTQTPRYLIKTRGQQVTLSCSPISGHRSVSWYQQTPGQGLQFLFEYFSETQRNKGNFPGRFSGRQFSNSRSEMNVSTLELGDSALYLCASSLEYGDIQYFGAGTRLSVL.

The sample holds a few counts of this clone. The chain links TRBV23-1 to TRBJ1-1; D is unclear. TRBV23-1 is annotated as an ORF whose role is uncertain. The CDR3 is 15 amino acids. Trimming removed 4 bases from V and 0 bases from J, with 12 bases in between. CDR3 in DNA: TGCGCCAGCAGTCCGAGGACGGATTTGAACACTGAAGCTTTCTTT. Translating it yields CASSPRTDLNTEAFF.

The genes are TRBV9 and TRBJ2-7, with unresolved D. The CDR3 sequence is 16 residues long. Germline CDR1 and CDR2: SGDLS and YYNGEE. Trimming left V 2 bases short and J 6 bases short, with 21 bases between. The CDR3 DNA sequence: TGTGCCAGCAGCGTCTCTGGCCGGGTAGCTACGGGCGAGCAGTACTTC. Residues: CASSVSGRVATGEQYF.

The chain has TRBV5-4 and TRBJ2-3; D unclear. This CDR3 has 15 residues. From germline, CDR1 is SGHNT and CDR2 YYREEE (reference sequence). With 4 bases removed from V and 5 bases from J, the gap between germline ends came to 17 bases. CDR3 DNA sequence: TGTGCCAGCAGCCCAACCAATACAAGACTAGATACGCAGTATTTT. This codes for CASSPTNTRLDTQYF. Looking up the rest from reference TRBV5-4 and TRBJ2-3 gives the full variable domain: ETGVTQSPTHLIKTRGQQVTLRCSSQSGHNTVSWYQQALGQGPQFIFQYYREEENGRGNFPPRFSGLQFPNYSSELNVNALELDDSALYLCASSPTNTRLDTQYFGPGTRLTVL.

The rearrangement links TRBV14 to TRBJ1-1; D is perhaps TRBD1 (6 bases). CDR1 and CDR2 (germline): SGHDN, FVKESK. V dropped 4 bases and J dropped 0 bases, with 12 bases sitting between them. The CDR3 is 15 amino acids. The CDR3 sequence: CASSPHREMNTEAFF. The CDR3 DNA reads TGTGCCAGCAGCCCTCACAGGGAAATGAACACTGAAGCTTTCTTT.

CDR3 nucleotide sequence: TGTGCCAGCAGCTCGGGACAGGAATGGACCTACGAGCAGTACTTC. Protein product: CASSSGQEWTYEQYF. The chain joins TRBV5-6 to TRBJ2-7; 8 nucleotides agree with TRBD1. The CDR3 has 15 amino acids. The V segment lost 3 bases and the J segment 2 bases; nucleotides outside the gene matches: 7. Germline V CDR1 and CDR2: SGHDT, YYEEEE. Combining the CDR3 with reference TRBV5-6 and TRBJ2-7 gives the whole variable domain DAGVTQSPTHLIKTRGQQVTLRCSPKSGHDTVSWYQQALGQGPQFIFQYYEEEERQRGNFPDRFSGHQFPNYSSELNVNALLLGDSALYLCASSSGQEWTYEQYFGPGTRLTVT.

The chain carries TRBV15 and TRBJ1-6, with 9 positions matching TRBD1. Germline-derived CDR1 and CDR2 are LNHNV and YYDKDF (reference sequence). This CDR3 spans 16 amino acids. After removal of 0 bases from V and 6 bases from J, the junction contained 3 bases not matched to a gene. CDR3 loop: CATSRDPDRGNSPLHF. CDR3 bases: TGTGCCACCAGCAGAGATCCGGACAGGGGTAATTCACCCCTCCACTTT.

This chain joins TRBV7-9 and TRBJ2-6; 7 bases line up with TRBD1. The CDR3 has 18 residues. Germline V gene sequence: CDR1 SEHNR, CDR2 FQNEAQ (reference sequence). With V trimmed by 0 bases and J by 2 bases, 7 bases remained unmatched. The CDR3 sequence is CASSLALGGAAGANVLTF. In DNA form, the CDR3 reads TGTGCCAGCAGCTTAGCGTTAGGGGGCGCAGCTGGGGCCAACGTCCTGACTTTC.

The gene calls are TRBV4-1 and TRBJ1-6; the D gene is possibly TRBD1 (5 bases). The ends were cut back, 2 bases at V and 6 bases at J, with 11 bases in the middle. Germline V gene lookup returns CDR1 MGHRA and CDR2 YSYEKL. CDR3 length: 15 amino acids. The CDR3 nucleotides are TGCGCCAGCAGCCAACCGACAGTACGTAATTCACCCCTCCACTTT. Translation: CASSQPTVRNSPLHF.

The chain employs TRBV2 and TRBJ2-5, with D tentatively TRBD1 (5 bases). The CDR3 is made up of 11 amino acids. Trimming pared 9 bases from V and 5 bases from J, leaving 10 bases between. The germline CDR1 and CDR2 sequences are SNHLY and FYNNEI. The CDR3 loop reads CASQTVETQYF. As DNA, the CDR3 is TGTGCCAGTCAGACAGTCGAGACCCAGTACTTC.

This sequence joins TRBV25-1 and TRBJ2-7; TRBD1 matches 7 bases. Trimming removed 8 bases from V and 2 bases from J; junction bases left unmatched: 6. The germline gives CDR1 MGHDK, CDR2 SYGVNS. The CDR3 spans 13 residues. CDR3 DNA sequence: TGTGCCAGCCGGGACAGCCTTACCTACGAGCAGTACTTC. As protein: CASRDSLTYEQYF.

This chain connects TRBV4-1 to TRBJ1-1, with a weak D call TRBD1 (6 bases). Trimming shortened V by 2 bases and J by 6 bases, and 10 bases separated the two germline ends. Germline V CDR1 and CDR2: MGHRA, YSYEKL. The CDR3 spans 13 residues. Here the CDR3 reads CASSQTGFAEAFF. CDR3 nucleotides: TGCGCCAGCAGCCAAACAGGGTTCGCTGAAGCTTTCTTT.

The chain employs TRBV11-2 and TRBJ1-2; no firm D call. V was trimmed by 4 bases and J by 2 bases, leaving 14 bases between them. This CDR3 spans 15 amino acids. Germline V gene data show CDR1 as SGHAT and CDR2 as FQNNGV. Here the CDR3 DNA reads TGTGCCAGCAGCTCCCGGCAACCGGAAAACTATGGCTACACCTTC. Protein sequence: CASSSRQPENYGYTF.

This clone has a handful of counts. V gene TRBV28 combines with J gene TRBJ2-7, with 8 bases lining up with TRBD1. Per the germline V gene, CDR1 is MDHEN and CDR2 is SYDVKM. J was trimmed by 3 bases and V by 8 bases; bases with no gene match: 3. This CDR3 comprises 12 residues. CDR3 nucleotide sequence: TGTGCCAGCCTCACAGGGGGCTACGAGCAGTACTTC. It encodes CASLTGGYEQYF.